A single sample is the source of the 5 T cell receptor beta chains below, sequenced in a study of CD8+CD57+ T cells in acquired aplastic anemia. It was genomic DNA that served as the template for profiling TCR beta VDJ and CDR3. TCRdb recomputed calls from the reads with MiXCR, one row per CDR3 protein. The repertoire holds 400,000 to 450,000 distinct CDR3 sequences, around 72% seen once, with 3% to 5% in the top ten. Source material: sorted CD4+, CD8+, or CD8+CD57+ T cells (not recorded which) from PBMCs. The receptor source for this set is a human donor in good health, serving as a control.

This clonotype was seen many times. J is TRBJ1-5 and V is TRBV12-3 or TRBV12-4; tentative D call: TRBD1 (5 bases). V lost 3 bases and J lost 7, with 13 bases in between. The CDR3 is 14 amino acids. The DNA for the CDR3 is TGTGCCAGCAGTTTGCTGGGGGTCGACCAGCCCCAGCATTTT. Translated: CASSLLGVDQPQHF.

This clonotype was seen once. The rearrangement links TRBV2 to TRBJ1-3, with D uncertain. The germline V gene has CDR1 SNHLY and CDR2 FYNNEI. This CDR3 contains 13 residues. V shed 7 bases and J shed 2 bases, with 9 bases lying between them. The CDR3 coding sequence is TGTGCCAGCAATGAGAGGGCTGGAAACACCATATATTTT. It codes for CASNERAGNTIYF.

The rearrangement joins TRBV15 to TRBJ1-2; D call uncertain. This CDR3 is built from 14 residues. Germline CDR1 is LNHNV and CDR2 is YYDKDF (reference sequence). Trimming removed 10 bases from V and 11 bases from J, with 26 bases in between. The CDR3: CAISEPGRNYEYTF. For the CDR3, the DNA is TGTGCCATCAGTGAACCCGGAAGGAACTATGAGTACACCTTC.

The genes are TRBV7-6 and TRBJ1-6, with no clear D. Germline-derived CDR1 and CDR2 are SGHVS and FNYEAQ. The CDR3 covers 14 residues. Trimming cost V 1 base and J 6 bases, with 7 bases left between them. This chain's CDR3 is CASSLDSRNSPLHF. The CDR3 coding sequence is TGTGCCAGCAGCTTAGACAGCCGTAATTCACCCCTCCACTTT.

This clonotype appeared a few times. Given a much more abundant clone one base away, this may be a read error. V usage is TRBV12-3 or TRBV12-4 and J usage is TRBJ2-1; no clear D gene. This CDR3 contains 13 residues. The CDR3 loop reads CASTESTYNGQFF. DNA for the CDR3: TGTGCCAGCACGGAAAGTACCTACAATGGGCAGTTCTTC.